The source of this TCR beta chain is a study of cytomegalovirus exposure and HLA in healthy donors. On this clone itself: What it binds is unknown.

Study results and limitations: In a later analysis, HLA-C alleles had the fewest associated TCRs, DRB1 alleles the most. In an earlier analysis, about 87% or about 30%: the productive usage of most TCR beta V segments. Altogether, some 170 TCR beta chains were recorded as cytomegalovirus-associated.

The PCR used 60 Vbeta and 13 Jbeta primers. Methods used by the authors: The count from a later analysis was 60 million to 85 million unique TCR beta chains, roughly 11 million of them shared. TCRdb's copy holds only in-frame clones and misses some; the assay was immunoSEQ multiplex PCR. Clone size and V and J calls were adopted from that table, with D and trimming inferred from the DNA. The sample lists roughly 180,000 clones; 77% were seen once. The receptor comes from a woman aged 30 to 39 in good health and CMV-seropositive. Sequenced: PBMCs.

The CDR3 DNA reads TGCGCCAGCAGCCGGGACAGGGGACCTAGCTCCTACGAGCAGTACTTC. Amino acids: CASSRDRGPSSYEQYF. This sequence joins TRBV4-1 and TRBJ2-7, with 10 bases identical to TRBD1. CDR3 length equals 16 residues. CDR1 MGHRA and CDR2 YSYEKL come from the germline V gene. V was pared by 4 bases and J by 0 bases, with 6 bases of the junction left unmatched.